This T cell receptor (beta chain) came from a study of shared clonotypes between healthy human individuals. Whole-study context: Contributing individuals were a couple of females and three males aged 18 to 49. Study results and caveats: Lower generation probabilities were found for non-shared clonotypes than for those shared by all four donors.

This table comes from immunoSEQ multiplex PCR, and its TCRdb copy is limited to in-frame clones, with some not included. The top ten clones hold approximately 0.13% of a sample with a few million clones, nearly 97% of them seen once. The germline CDR1 and CDR2 sequences are SGHNT and YYREEE (reference sequence). This CDR3 comprises 16 residues. J was trimmed by 4 bases and V by 0 bases; bases with no gene match: 5. Only Caucasian adults living in Nashville, Tennessee made up the donor group. In its sample, this clone was seen once. What it recognizes is unknown. The V call is TRBV5-4, the J call TRBJ1-4, with 8 bases fitting TRBD1. The sequenced sample was naive CD4+ T cells sorted from blood. Noted subset: CD45RA+ positively selected. This receptor was obtained from a young man in good health. The CDR3 DNA is TGTGCCAGCAGCTTGGGGGCAGGGGGCGGTAATGAAAAACTGTTTTTT. Translated: CASSLGAGGGNEKLFF.